Here is one T cell receptor beta chain with its context. The antigen remains unidentified. J gave up 5 bases and V 3 bases, and 14 bases lay outside the gene matches. The CDR3 has 17 amino acids. Germline V gives CDR1 SGDLS, CDR2 YYNGEE. The protocol was immunoSEQ multiplex PCR, while the TCRdb copy is restricted to in-frame clones and leaves out a portion. The data contain 65,000 to 85,000 clones, around 92% of them singletons. The sample comes from a study of lymphopenia after photon versus proton radiotherapy. Study-wide points: In patients who died, overall survival fell as post-nadir TCR diversity dropped more. Proton therapy kept repertoires fairly stable, unlike photons, which gained effector/memory cells.

This clonotype originated in a woman aged 40 to 50 with cholangiocarcinoma. Here the sequenced sample was peripheral blood, taken from a patient treated with photon-based radiotherapy. The chain couples TRBV9 to TRBJ2-3, with 8 bases matching TRBD2. The DNA of the CDR3 is TGTGCCAGCAGCGCCGGTGGCGGGCGGGAGGAGGGAGATACGCAGTATTTT. As protein: CASSAGGGREEGDTQYF.